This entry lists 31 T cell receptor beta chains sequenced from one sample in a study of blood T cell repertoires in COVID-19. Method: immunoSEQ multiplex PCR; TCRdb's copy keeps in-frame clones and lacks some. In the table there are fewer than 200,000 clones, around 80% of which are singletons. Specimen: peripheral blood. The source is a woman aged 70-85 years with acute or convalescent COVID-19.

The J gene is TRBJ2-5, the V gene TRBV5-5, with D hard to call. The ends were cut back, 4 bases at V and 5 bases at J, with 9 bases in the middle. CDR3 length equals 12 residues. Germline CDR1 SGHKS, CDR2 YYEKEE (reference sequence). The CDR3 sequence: CASSPSSETQYF. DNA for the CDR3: TGTGCCAGCAGCCCGTCTTCGGAGACCCAGTACTTC.

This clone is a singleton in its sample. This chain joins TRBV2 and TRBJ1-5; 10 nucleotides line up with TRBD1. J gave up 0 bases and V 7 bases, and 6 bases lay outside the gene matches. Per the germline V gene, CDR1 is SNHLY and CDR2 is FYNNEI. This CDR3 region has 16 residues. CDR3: CASMGQGFYSNQPQHF. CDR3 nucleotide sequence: TGTGCCAGCATGGGACAGGGGTTTTATAGCAATCAGCCCCAGCATTTT. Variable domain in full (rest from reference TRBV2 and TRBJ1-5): EPEVTQTPSHQVTQMGQEVILRCVPISNHLYFYWYRQILGQKVEFLVSFYNNEISEKSEIFDDQFSVERPDGSNFTLKIRSTKLEDSAMYFCASMGQGFYSNQPQHFGDGTRLSIL.

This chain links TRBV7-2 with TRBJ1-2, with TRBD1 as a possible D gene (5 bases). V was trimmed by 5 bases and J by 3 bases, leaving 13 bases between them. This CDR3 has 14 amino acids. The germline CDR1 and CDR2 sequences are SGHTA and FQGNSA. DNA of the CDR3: TGTGCCAGCAGCCCCAAGTCGGGGGACTATGGCTACACCTTC. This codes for CASSPKSGDYGYTF.

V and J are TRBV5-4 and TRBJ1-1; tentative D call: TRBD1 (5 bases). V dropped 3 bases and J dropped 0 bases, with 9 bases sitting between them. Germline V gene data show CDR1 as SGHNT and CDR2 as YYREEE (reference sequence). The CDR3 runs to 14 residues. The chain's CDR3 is CASSSDTMNTEAFF. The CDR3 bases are TGTGCCAGCAGCTCGGACACCATGAACACTGAAGCTTTCTTT.

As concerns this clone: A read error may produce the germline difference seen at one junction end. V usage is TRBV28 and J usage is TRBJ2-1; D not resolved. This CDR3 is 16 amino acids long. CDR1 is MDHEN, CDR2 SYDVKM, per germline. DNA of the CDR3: TGTGCCAGCAGTTCCATTTACCTAGTCTCCCACAATGAGCAGTTCTTC. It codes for CASSSIYLVSHNEQFF.

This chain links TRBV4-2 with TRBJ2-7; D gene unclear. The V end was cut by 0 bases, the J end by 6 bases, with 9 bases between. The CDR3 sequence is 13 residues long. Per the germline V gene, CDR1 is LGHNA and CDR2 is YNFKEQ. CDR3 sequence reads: CASSQDPESEQYF. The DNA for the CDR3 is TGTGCCAGCAGCCAAGACCCCGAGAGCGAGCAGTACTTC.

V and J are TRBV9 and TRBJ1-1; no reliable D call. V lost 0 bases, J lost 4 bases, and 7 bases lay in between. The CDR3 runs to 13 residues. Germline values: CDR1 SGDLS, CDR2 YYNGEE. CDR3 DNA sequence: TGTGCCAGCAGCGTAGCGGGGTTCACTGAAGCTTTCTTT. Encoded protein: CASSVAGFTEAFF. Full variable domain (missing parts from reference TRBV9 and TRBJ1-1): DSGVTQTPKHLITATGQRVTLRCSPRSGDLSVYWYQQSLDQGLQFLIQYYNGEERAKGNILERFSAQQFPDLHSELNLSSLELGDSALYFCASSVAGFTEAFFGQGTRLTVV.

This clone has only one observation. The CDR3 region has the DNA TGTGCCACCAGTGATGAACAGGGACGGGACACCGGGGAGCTGTTTTTT. Protein sequence: CATSDEQGRDTGELFF. This sequence joins TRBV24-1 and TRBJ2-2; possibly TRBD1 for D (6 bases). V dropped 3 bases and J dropped 3 bases, with 13 bases sitting between them. This CDR3 is 16 amino acids long. Germline-derived CDR1 and CDR2 are KGHDR and SFDVKD.

CDR3 residues: CASSYSPRRDNEQFF. CDR3 in DNA: TGTGCCAGCAGTTACTCACCCAGGAGGGACAATGAGCAGTTCTTC. The chain carries TRBV6-5 and TRBJ2-1; tentative D call: TRBD2 (6 bases). The ends were cut back, 0 bases at V and 5 bases at J, with 11 bases in the middle. The CDR3 totals 15 residues. Germline V gene sequence: CDR1 MNHEY, CDR2 SVGAGI.

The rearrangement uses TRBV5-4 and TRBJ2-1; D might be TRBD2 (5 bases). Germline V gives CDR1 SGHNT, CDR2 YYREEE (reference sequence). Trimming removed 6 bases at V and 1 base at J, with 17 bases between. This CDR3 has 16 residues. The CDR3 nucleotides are TGTGCCAGCACCCCCGAGAAGGGCGGGTCCTACAATGAGCAGTTCTTC. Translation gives CASTPEKGGSYNEQFF.

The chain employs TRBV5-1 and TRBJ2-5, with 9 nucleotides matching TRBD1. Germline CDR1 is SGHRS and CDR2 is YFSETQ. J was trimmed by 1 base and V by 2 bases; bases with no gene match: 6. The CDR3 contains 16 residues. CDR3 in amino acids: CASSFEDRGGQETQYF. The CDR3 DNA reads TGCGCCAGCAGCTTCGAAGACAGGGGGGGCCAAGAGACCCAGTACTTC. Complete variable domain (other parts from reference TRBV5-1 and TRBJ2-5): KAGVTQTPRYLIKTRGQQVTLSCSPISGHRSVSWYQQTPGQGLQFLFEYFSETQRNKGNFPGRFSGRQFSNSRSEMNVSTLELGDSALYLCASSFEDRGGQETQYFGPGTRLLVL.

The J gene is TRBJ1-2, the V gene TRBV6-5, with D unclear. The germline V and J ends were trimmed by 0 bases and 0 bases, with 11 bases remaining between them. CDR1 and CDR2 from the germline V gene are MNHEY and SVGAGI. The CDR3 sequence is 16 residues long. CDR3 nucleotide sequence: TGTGCCAGCAGTTACTCTTCAAGACTAGCTAACTATGGCTACACCTTC. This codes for CASSYSSRLANYGYTF.

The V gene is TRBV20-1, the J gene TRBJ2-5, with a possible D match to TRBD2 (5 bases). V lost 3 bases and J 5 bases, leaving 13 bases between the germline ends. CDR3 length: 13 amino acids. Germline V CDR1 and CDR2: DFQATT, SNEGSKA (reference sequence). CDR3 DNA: TGCAGTGCTAGTTTAGGACTGTGGGAGACCCAGTACTTC. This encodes CSASLGLWETQYF.

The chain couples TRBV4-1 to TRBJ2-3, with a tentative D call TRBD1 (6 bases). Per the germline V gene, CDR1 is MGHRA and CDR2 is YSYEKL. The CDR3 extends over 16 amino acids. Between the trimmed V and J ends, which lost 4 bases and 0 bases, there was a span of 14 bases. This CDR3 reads CASSLYRVLSTDTQYF. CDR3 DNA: TGCGCCAGCAGCCTCTACAGGGTGCTTAGCACAGATACGCAGTATTTT.

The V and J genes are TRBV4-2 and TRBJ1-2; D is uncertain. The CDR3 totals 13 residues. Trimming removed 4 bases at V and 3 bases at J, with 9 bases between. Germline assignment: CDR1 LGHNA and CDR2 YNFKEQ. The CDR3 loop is CASSRTTDYGYTF. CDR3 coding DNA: TGTGCCAGCAGCCGAACGACTGACTATGGCTACACCTTC.

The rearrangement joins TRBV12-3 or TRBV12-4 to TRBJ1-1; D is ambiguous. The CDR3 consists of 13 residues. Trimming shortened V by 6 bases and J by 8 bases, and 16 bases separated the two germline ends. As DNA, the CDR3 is TGTGCCAGCAGATCCCTAGCCGCGGGAGAAGCTTTCTTT. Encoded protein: CASRSLAAGEAFF.

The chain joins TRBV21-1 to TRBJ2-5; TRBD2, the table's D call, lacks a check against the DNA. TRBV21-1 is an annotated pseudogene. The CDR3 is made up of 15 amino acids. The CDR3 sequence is CASRASGRLQETQYF. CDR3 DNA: TGTGCCAGCAGGGCCAGCGGGAGGCTCCAAGAGACCCAGTACTTC.

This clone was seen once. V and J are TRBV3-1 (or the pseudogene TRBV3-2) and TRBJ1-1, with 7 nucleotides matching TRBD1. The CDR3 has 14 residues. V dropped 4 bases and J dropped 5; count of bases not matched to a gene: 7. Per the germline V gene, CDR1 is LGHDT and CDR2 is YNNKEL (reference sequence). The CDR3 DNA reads TGTGCCAGCAGCCTCCGACAGGGCGGTACTGAAGCTTTCTTT. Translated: CASSLRQGGTEAFF.

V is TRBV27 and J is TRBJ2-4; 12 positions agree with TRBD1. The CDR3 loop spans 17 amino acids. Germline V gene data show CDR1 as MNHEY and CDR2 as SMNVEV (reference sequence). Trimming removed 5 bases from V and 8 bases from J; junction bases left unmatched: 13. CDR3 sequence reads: CASSLTGQGAVGDIQYF. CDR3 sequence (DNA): TGTGCCAGCAGTCTTACGGGACAGGGGGCTGTGGGGGACATTCAGTACTTC.

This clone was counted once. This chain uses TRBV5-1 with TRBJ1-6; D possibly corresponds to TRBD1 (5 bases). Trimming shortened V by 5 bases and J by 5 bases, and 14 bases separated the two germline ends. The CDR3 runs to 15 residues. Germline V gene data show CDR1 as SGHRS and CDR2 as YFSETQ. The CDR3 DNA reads TGCGCCAGCAGAGCCCCGGGACTGCATAATTCACCCCTCCACTTT. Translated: CASRAPGLHNSPLHF.

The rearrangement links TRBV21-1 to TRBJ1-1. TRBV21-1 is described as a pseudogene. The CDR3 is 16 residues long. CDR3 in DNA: TGTGCCAGCACCGAGGGATGGATTAATCTGAACACTGAAGCTTTCTTT. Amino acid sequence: CASTEGWINLNTEAFF.

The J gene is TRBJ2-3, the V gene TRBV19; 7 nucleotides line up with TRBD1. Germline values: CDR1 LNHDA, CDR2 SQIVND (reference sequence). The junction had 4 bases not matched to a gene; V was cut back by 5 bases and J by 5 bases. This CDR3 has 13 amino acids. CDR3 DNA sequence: TGTGCCAGTAGTGAGGGGGCCGGAGATACGCAGTATTTT. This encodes CASSEGAGDTQYF. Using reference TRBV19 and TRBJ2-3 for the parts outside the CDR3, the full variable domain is DGGITQSPKYLFRKEGQNVTLSCEQNLNHDAMYWYRQDPGQGLRLIYYSQIVNDFQKGDIAEGYSVSREKKESFPLTVTSAQKNPTAFYLCASSEGAGDTQYFGPGTRLTVL.

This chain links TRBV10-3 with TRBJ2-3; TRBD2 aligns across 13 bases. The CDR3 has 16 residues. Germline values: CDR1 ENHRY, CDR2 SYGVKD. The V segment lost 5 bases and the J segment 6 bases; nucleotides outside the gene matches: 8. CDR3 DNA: TGTGCCATCAGTCTACAAGGGACTAGCGGGGAGGATACGCAGTATTTT. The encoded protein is CAISLQGTSGEDTQYF.

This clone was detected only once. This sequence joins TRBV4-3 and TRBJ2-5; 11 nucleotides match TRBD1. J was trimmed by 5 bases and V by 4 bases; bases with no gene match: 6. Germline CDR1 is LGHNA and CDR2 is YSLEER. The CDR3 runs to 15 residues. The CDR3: CASSRQDRGLETQYF. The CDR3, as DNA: TGCGCCAGCAGCCGACAGGACAGGGGGCTGGAGACCCAGTACTTC.

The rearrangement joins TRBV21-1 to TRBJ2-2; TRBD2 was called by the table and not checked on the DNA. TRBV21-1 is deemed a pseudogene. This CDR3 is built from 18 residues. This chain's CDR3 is CASRRPGLAGVGTGELFF. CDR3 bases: TGTGCCAGCCGGAGACCGGGACTAGCGGGGGTGGGCACCGGGGAGCTGTTTTTT.

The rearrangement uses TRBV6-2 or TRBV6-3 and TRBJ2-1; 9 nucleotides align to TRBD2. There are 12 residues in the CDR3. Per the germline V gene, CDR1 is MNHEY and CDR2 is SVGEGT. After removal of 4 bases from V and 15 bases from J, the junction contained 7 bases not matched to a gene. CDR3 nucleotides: TGTGCCAGCAGTTCCCCTGTAGCGGGAGCGTTCTTC. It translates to CASSSPVAGAFF.

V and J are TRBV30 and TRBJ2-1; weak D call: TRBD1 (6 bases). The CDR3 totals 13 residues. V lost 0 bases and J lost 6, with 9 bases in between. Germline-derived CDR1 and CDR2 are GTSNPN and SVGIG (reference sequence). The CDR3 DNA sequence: TGTGCCTGGAGTGTACAGGGTTTCAATGAGCAGTTCTTC. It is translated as CAWSVQGFNEQFF.

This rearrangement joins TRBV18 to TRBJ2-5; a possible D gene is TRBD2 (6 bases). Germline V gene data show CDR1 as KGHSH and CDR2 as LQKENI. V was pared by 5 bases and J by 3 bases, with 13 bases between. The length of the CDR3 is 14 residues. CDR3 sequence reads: CASSSDGSKETQYF. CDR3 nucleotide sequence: TGTGCCAGCTCATCTGACGGGAGTAAAGAGACCCAGTACTTC.

CDR3 nucleotides: TGTGCCAGCAGTCCCTCACAGGGGGAAAAGGGCTACACCTTC. Translated, it gives CASSPSQGEKGYTF. The chain carries TRBV6-2 or TRBV6-3 and TRBJ1-2; 8 bases align to TRBD1. V trimming: 5 bases; J trimming: 8 bases; junction bases outside the gene matches: 10. The CDR3 totals 14 residues. Per germline, CDR1 MNHEY and CDR2 SVGEGT.

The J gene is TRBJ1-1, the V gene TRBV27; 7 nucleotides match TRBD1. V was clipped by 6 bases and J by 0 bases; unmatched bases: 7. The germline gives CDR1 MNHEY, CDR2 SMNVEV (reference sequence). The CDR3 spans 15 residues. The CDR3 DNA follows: TGTGCCAGCAGCCGAGCAGGGGGTTTGAACACTGAAGCTTTCTTT. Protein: CASSRAGGLNTEAFF.

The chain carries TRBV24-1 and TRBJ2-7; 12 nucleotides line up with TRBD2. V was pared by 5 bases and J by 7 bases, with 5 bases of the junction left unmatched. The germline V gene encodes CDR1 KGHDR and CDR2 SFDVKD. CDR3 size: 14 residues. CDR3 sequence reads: CATSGGLAGTEQYF. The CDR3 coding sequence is TGTGCCACCAGTGGCGGACTAGCGGGAACAGAGCAGTACTTC.